These T cell receptor beta chains were read from a single sample in a study of OX40 agonist ivuxolimab in advanced cancers. Produced via immunoSEQ multiplex PCR; TCRdb's table is partial and in-frame only. The sample lists approximately 71,000 clones, about 84% occurring once. This specimen was CD4+ or CD8+ T cells sorted from blood, taken in a trial of the OX40 agonist ivuxolimab. These TCRs come from an adult with an advanced solid tumor such as melanoma, head and neck, liver or kidney cancer. The conserved cysteine and the conserved F or W are not part of the CDR3 here. The size field is filled for only some rows; it gives once, few, many or a size class.

>.|TRBV7-9
ASSLAQTGTF
>medium-sized|TRBV5-1
ASSFFGRGNTEAF
>.|TRBV5-1
ASSLVDGRGYNEQF
>.|TRBV27
ASSFTGGNYGYT
>.|TRBV5-4
ASTTTKQGQNSPLH
>.|TRBV5-5
ASSSDSYV
>.|TRBV27
ASSRFGGISF
>.|TRBV29-1
SVEGGDSYGYT
>.|TRBV2
ASSDSDPGADEQF
>.|TRBV5-1
ASSPQGGAPDTQY
>few|TRBV7-9
ASSLPGDPAGEGYT
>.|TRBV15
ATTTSGRENIQY
>few|TRBV4-2
ASSQDTVLRDGYT
>.|TRBV5-4
ASSPVPAASGNTIY
>.|TRBV7-2
ASSLGSPDTDTQY